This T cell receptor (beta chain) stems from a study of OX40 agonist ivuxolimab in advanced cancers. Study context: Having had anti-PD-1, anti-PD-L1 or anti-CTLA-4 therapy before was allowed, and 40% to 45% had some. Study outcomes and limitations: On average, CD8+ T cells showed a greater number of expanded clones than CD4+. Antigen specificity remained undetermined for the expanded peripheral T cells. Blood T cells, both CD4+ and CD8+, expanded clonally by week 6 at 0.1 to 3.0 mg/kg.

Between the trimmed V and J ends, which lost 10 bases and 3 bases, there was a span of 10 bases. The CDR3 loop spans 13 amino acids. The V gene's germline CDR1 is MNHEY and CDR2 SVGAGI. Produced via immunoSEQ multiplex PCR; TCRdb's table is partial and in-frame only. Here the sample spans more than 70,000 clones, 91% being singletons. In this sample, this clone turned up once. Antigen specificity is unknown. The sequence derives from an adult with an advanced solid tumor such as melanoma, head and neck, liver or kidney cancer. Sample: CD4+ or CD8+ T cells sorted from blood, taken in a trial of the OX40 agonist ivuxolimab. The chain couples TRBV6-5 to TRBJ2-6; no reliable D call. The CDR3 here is CATRLDGANVLTF. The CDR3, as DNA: TGTGCCACCAGGTTGGATGGGGCCAACGTCCTGACTTTC.